These T cell receptor beta chains were read from a single sample in a study of blood T cell repertoires in COVID-19. TCRdb's copy holds only in-frame clones and misses some; the assay was immunoSEQ multiplex PCR. The sample holds about 290,000 clones, about nine tenths seen once. The sequenced sample consisted of PBMCs or T cells enriched from blood (not recorded which). Receptor source: a woman between 40 and 55 years old who had recovered from COVID-19. The CDR3 runs from the conserved cysteine through the conserved F or W. A D gene is named only where the DNA matches it firmly. The size entry is marked missing in some rows and otherwise reads once, few, many or a size class.

TRBJ2-3	-	TRBV4-1	-	TGCGCCAGCAGCCAAAATAGCGGCTTGGGCACAGATACGCAGTATTTT	CASSQNSGLGTDTQYF
TRBJ1-4	TRBD1	TRBV7-9	-	TGTGCCAGCAGCCCGAGCGGACAGGGCCGAAATGAAAAACTGTTTTTT	CASSPSGQGRNEKLFF
TRBJ2-1	-	TRBV27	-	TGTGCCAGCAGCCCCGCCCGGTATGAGCAGTTCTTC	CASSPARYEQFF
TRBJ2-3	TRBD1	TRBV27	-	TGTGCCAGCAGATCAGGGGGCAGTAGCACAGATACGCAGTATTTT	CASRSGGSSTDTQYF
TRBJ2-7	-	TRBV15	-	TGTGCCACCAGCAGAGAGGGCGTATCCTACGAGCAGTACTTC	CATSREGVSYEQYF
TRBJ2-5	-	TRBV4-1	-	TGCGCCAGCAGCCAAGTTCCCCTACGGGAGACCCAGTACTTC	CASSQVPLRETQYF
TRBJ1-2	TRBD1	TRBV4-1	-	TGCGCCAGCAGCCAAGGGACAGGGGACTTCTATGGCTACACCTTC	CASSQGTGDFYGYTF
TRBJ2-1	TRBD2	TRBV11-3	-	TGTGCCAGCAGCCCGGGGACTAGCGGGTCCATGTACAATGAGCAGTTCTTC	CASSPGTSGSMYNEQFF
TRBJ1-1	-	TRBV2	-	TGTGCCAGCAGTATGGGTAGAGGACACTTGAACACTGAAGCTTTCTTT	CASSMGRGHLNTEAFF
TRBJ2-7	-	TRBV27	-	TGTGCCAGCAGTTTCACAAGGGGGACAGTTCGGGGAGGTTACGAGCAGTACTTC	CASSFTRGTVRGGYEQYF
TRBJ2-3	TRBD2	TRBV5-1	-	TGCGCCAGCAGCTTGGGGACTAGCGGCCTCACAGATACGCAGTATTTT	CASSLGTSGLTDTQYF
TRBJ2-2	TRBD1	TRBV18	-	TGTGCCAGCTCACCACTGGACAGGGCGGTGTCCGGGGAGCTGTTTTTT	CASSPLDRAVSGELFF
TRBJ2-1	TRBD2	TRBV7-3	-	TGTGCCAGCAGTCAGCAGACTAGCGGGTATCCCCGGTTCTTC	CASSQQTSGYPRFF
TRBJ2-4	-	TRBV20-1	-	TGCAGTGCTAGTGAGGGGGGGTTAGCCAAAAACATTCAGTACTTC	CSASEGGLAKNIQYF
TRBJ1-6	TRBD1	TRBV2	-	TGTGCCAGCAGTGAACAGGGGGCTGGGTCACCCCTCCACTTT	CASSEQGAGSPLHF
TRBJ2-7	TRBD1	TRBV10-3	-	TGTGCCACAGGGGGCTCCTACGAGCAGTACTTC	CATGGSYEQYF
TRBJ1-4	-	TRBV2	once	TGTGCCAGCAGTGGGATTATGGGCGCTGAAAAACTGTTTTTT	CASSGIMGAEKLFF
TRBJ2-7	-	TRBV3-1/TRBV3-2	-	TGTGCCAGCAGCCAAAGGGGGGGGACCGAGCAGTACTTC	CASSQRGGTEQYF
TRBJ1-1	-	TRBV27	-	TGTGCCAGCAGTTCCCACAGGGTTATAGACACTGAAGCTTTCTTT	CASSSHRVIDTEAFF
TRBJ2-2	TRBD1	TRBV7-9	-	TGTGCCAGCAGCCTCTCGGGACAGCTGAACACCGGGGAGCTGTTTTTT	CASSLSGQLNTGELFF
TRBJ2-2	TRBD2	TRBV24-1	-	TGTGCCACCAGTGAACACCTCGTCTTAGTAGGGCTAGCGGGGAACACCGGGGAGCTGTTTTTT	CATSEHLVLVGLAGNTGELFF
TRBJ2-6	-	TRBV9	-	TGTGCCAGCAGCGTAGGAGGCTGGAACTCTGGGGCCAACGTCCTGACTTTC	CASSVGGWNSGANVLTF
TRBJ1-5	TRBD1	TRBV19	-	TGTGCCAGTAGTACCCGGACAGGGGATAAAGGCAATCAGCCCCAGCATTTT	CASSTRTGDKGNQPQHF
TRBJ2-7	-	TRBV10-3	few	TGTGCCATCAGTGACTCGGGGAACGAGCAGTACTTC	CAISDSGNEQYF
TRBJ2-1	TRBD2	TRBV7-3	-	TGTGCCAGCGGACTAGCGGGGGCCCACAATGAGCAGTTCTTC	CASGLAGAHNEQFF
TRBJ1-1	-	TRBV9	few	TGTGCCAGCAGCGCCGGGGGGGTATTAGAGGGCACTGAAGCTTTCTTT	CASSAGGVLEGTEAFF
TRBJ2-3	-	TRBV30	once	TGTGCCTGGACGTGGGCCGGGGGCACAGATACGCAGTATTTT	CAWTWAGGTDTQYF
TRBJ1-5	-	TRBV19	-	TGTGCCAGTAGTCCGGGGGGAACTTATAGCAATCAGCCCCAGCATTTT	CASSPGGTYSNQPQHF
TRBJ1-1	-	TRBV9	-	TGTGCCAGCAGCCCCCGGGGTGGGGCTGAAGCTTTCTTT	CASSPRGGAEAFF
TRBJ2-7	TRBD1	TRBV23-1	-	TGCGCCAGCGTACGGGACAGTACCTACGAGCAGTACTTC	CASVRDSTYEQYF
TRBJ1-4	-	TRBV12-3/TRBV12-4	-	TGTGCCAGCAGGGGTCAGGGTTACGAAAAACTGTTTTTT	CASRGQGYEKLFF
TRBJ2-1	-	TRBV19	-	TGTGCCAGTAGTACCAGGGGAAATGAGCAGTTCTTC	CASSTRGNEQFF
TRBJ1-1	TRBD1	TRBV18	-	TGTGCCAGCTCACCACCGAGGGGACAGGGGCCATTGAACACTGAAGCTTTCTTT	CASSPPRGQGPLNTEAFF
TRBJ2-2	TRBD1	TRBV24-1	-	TGTGCCACCAGTGATTCAAGACAGGGGGGCACCGGGGAGCTGTTTTTT	CATSDSRQGGTGELFF
TRBJ2-5	-	TRBV19	-	TGTGCCAGTAGTATTCACCGGGGGGCAGGGGCATTACAAGAGACCCAGTACTTC	CASSIHRGAGALQETQYF
TRBJ2-3	TRBD1	TRBV5-4	-	TGTGCCAGCAGGCCGGGACAGAGCACAGATACGCAGTATTTT	CASRPGQSTDTQYF
TRBJ1-1	TRBD1	TRBV10-1	few	TGCGCCAGCAGCTATACCCGGGACAGGGGAGACACTGAAGCTTTCTTT	CASSYTRDRGDTEAFF
TRBJ1-5	-	TRBV5-8	-	TGTGCCACCCACGGACACGCCAATCAGCCCCAGCATTTT	CATHGHANQPQHF
TRBJ1-1	-	TRBV6-5	-	TGTGCCAGCAGTTACTCGGACAGACAGGACACTGAAGCTTTCTTT	CASSYSDRQDTEAFF